These T cell receptor beta chains were read from a single sample in a study of neurological immune-mediated disorders. TCRdb recomputed calls from the 5' RACE reads with MiXCR, one row per CDR3 protein. The profile covers over 90,000 distinct CDR3 sequences, with more than 10% appearing a single time and around 3.3% taken by the ten largest. Sequenced input: PBMCs. Source of these receptors: a female donor with HTLV-1-associated myelopathy (HAM/TSP). The CDR3 runs from the conserved cysteine through the conserved F or W. D genes are given only for firm matches. Where a row states a size, it is once, few, many or the class of an expanded clone; other rows omit it.

v_call	d_call	j_call	clone_size	cdr3_aa	cdr3_nt
TRBV20-1	TRBD2	TRBJ2-5	.	CSAIPGTRGETQYF	TGCAGTGCTATACCAGGGACTAGGGGAGAGACCCAGTACTTC
TRBV9	TRBD2	TRBJ2-7	many	CASSPGDYAGYEQYF	TGTGCCAGCAGCCCCGGGGACTATGCGGGCTACGAGCAGTACTTC
TRBV7-3	.	TRBJ2-2	many	CASSLNGLVTGELFF	TGTGCCAGCAGCTTAAATGGTCTTGTAACCGGGGAGCTGTTTTTT
TRBV19	.	TRBJ1-5	.	CASSRPPGGNQPQHF	TGTGCCAGTAGTCGCCCCCCCGGGGGGAATCAGCCCCAGCATTTT
TRBV7-3	.	TRBJ1-1	many	CASSFRGGDTEAFF	TGTGCCAGCAGCTTCCGGGGGGGGGACACTGAAGCTTTCTTT
TRBV5-1	.	TRBJ2-5	many	CATAQVSPQETQYF	TGCGCCACCGCCCAGGTGTCACCACAAGAGACCCAGTACTTC
TRBV15	.	TRBJ2-2	.	CATSNRRGYGDLFF	TGTGCCACCAGCAATAGGAGGGGATACGGGGATCTGTTTTTT
TRBV5-1	.	TRBJ2-5	few	CASSLEGQGWETQYF	TGCGCCAGCAGCTTGGAGGGACAAGGATGGGAGACCCAGTACTTC
TRBV7-2	.	TRBJ2-5	many	CASSLGGDKTQYF	TGTGCCAGCAGCTTGGGGGGCGACAAGACCCAGTACTTC
TRBV6-5	TRBD2	TRBJ2-5	many	CASRETGAGGLETQYF	TGTGCCAGCAGAGAGACTGGCGCGGGGGGGCTTGAGACCCAGTACTTC
TRBV10-3	.	TRBJ2-3	many	CAISVLGAGADTQYF	TGTGCCATCAGTGTCTTAGGGGCGGGCGCAGATACGCAGTATTTT
TRBV20-1	TRBD2	TRBJ2-1	many	CSARGEFGGASDEQFF	TGCAGTGCTAGGGGTGAATTCGGGGGGGCCTCGGATGAGCAGTTCTTC
TRBV5-1	.	TRBJ1-2	many	CASSLGGSVSYGYTF	TGCGCCAGCAGCTTGGGGGGCAGTGTAAGCTATGGCTACACCTTC